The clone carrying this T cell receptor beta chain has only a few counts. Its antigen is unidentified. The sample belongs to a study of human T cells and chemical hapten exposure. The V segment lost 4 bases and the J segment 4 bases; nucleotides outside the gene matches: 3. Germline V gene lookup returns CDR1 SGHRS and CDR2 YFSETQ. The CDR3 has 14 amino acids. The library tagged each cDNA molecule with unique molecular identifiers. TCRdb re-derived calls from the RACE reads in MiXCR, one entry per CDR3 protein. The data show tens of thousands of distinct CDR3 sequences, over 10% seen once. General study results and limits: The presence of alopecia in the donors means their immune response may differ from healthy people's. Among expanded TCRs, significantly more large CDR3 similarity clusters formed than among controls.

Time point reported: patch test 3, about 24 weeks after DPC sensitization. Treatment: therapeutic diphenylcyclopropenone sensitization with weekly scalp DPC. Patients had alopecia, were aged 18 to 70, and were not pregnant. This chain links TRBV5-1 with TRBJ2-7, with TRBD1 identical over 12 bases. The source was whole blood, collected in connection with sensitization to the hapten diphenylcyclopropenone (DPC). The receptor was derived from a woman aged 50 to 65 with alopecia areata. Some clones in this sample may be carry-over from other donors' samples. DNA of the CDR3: TGCGCCAGCAGCGTGGGACAGGGGGCGTACGAGCAGTACTTC. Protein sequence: CASSVGQGAYEQYF.